This TCR beta chain was captured in a study of blood T cell repertoires in COVID-19. The germline V gene encodes CDR1 SQVTM and CDR2 ANQGSEA. There are 13 residues in the CDR3. V was pared by 6 bases and J by 1 base, with 12 bases between. TCRdb's table, derived via immunoSEQ multiplex PCR, lists solely in-frame clones and lacks some. This sample has 68,000 or so clones, with more than 60% found just once. Material: peripheral blood. This sequence originates from a woman in her forties or fifties with acute or convalescent COVID-19. The chain has TRBV29-1 and TRBJ1-1, with D perhaps TRBD1 (5 bases). The CDR3 loop is CSVRTNRNTEAFF. CDR3 DNA: TGCAGCGTGCGGACAAACAGGAACACTGAAGCTTTCTTT.